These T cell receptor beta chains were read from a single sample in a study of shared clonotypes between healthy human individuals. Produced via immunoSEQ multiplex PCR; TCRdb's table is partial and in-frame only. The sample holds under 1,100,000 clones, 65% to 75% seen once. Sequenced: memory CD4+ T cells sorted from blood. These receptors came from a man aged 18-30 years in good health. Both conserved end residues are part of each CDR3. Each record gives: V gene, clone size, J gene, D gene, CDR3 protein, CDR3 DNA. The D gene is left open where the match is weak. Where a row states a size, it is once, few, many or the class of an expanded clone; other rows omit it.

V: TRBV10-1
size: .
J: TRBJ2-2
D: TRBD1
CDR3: CASSGTLGQGAGELFF
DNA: TGCGCCAGCAGTGGAACCCTGGGACAGGGCGCCGGGGAGCTGTTTTTT

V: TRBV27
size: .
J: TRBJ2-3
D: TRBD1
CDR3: CASSFGYRGETDTQYF
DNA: TGTGCCAGCAGTTTTGGGTACAGGGGTGAGACAGATACGCAGTATTTT

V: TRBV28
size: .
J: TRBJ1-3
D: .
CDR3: CASSLPQQGWGTIYF
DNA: TGTGCCAGCAGTTTACCCCAGCAGGGATGGGGCACCATATATTTT

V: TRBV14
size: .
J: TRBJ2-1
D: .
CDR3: CASSPRGRGYNEQFF
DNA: TGTGCCAGCAGCCCCCGGGGAAGGGGCTACAATGAGCAGTTCTTC

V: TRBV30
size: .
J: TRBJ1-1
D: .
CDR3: CAWSPVWVNTEAFF
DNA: TGTGCCTGGAGTCCCGTATGGGTAAACACTGAAGCTTTCTTT

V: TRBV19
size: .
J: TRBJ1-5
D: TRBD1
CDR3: CASSEGDRDNQPQHF
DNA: TGTGCCAGTAGTGAAGGAGACAGGGACAATCAGCCCCAGCATTTT

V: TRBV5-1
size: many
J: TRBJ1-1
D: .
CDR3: CASSPIVNTEAFF
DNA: TGCGCCAGCAGCCCGATAGTGAACACTGAAGCTTTCTTT

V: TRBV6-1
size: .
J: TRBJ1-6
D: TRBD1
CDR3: CASRDRVGNSPLHF
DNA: TGTGCCAGCAGAGACAGGGTGGGAAATTCACCCCTCCACTTT

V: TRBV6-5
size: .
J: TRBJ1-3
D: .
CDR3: CASSWDGTNSGNTIYF
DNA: TGTGCCAGCAGTTGGGACGGCACCAACTCTGGAAACACCATATATTTT

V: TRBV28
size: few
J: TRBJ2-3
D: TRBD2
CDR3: CASSPGLAPHTQYF
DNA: TGTGCCAGCAGTCCTGGACTAGCCCCCCATACGCAGTATTTT

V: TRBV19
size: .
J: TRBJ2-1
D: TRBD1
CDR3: CASSPQGQVYNEQFF
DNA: TGTGCCAGTAGTCCGCAAGGACAGGTTTACAATGAGCAGTTCTTC

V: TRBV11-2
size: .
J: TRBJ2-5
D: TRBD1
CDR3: CASSTGTGSQETQYF
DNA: TGTGCCAGCAGCACCGGGACAGGGTCCCAAGAGACCCAGTACTTC

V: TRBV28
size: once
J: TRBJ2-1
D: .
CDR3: CASSPRRKHNEQFF
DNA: TGTGCCAGCAGTCCCCGGCGGAAACACAATGAGCAGTTCTTC

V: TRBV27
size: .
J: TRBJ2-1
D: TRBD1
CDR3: CASSWGQGRSYNEQFF
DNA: TGTGCCAGCAGTTGGGGACAGGGCCGCTCCTACAATGAGCAGTTCTTC

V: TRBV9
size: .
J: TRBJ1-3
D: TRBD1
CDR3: CASSVDRHRGGISGNTIYF
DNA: TGTGCCAGCAGCGTAGATAGGCACAGGGGTGGGATCTCTGGAAACACCATATATTTT

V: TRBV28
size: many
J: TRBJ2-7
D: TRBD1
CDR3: CASSRTGGYEQYF
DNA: TGTGCCAGCAGTCGGACAGGGGGCTACGAGCAGTACTTC

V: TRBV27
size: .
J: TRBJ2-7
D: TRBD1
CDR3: CASSRGSSYEQYF
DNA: TGTGCCAGCAGCAGGGGGAGCTCCTACGAGCAGTACTTC

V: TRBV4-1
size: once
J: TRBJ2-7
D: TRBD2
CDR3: CASSQDRSSGGREQYF
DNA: TGCGCCAGCAGCCAAGATAGGTCTAGCGGGGGGAGGGAGCAGTACTTC

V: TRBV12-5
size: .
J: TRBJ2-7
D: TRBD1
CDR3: CASGRDSSYEQYF
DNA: TGTGCTAGTGGCCGGGACAGCTCCTACGAGCAGTACTTC

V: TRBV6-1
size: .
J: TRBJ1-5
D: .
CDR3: CASSEYNTRGQVSNQPQHF
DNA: TGTGCCAGCAGTGAATATAACACGAGAGGGCAGGTGAGCAATCAGCCCCAGCATTTT

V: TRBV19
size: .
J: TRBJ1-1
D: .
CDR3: CASNSVGTMNTEAFF
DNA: TGTGCCAGTAACTCCGTAGGCACAATGAACACTGAAGCTTTCTTT

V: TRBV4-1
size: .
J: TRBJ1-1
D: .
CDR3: CASKSPQAMNTEAFF
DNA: TGCGCCAGCAAAAGCCCCCAAGCCATGAACACTGAAGCTTTCTTT

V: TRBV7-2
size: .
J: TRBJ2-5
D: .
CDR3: CASSYRGQQETQYF
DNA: TGTGCCAGCAGTTATAGAGGACAGCAAGAGACCCAGTACTTC

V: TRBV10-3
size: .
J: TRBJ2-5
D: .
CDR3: CAISERKDQETQYF
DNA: TGTGCCATCAGTGAGAGGAAAGATCAGGAGACCCAGTACTTC

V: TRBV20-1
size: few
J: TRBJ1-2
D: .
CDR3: CRKDSYYGYTF
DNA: TGCAGGAAAGACAGCTACTATGGCTACACCTTC

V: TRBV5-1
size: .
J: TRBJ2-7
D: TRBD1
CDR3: CASSSRGGGPYEQYF
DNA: TGCGCCAGCAGCTCGAGAGGGGGCGGACCTTACGAGCAGTACTTC

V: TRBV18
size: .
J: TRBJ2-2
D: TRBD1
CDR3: CASSLSTGSNTGELFF
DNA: TGTGCCAGCTCACTTTCGACAGGGTCGAACACCGGGGAGCTGTTTTTT

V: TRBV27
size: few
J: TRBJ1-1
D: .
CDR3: CASSLNRDTEAFF
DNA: TGTGCCAGCAGTTTAAACCGTGACACTGAAGCTTTCTTT

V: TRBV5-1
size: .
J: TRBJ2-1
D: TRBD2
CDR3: CASRLAESYNEQFF
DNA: TGCGCCAGCAGACTAGCGGAATCCTACAATGAGCAGTTCTTC

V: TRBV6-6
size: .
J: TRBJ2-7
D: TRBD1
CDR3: CASSSAGGYEQYF
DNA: TGTGCCAGCAGCTCGGCAGGGGGCTACGAGCAGTACTTC

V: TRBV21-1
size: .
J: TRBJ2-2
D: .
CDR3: CASSIPQDSPIHTGELFF
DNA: TGTGCCAGCAGCATCCCTCAGGACAGCCCTATCCACACCGGGGAGCTGTTTTTT

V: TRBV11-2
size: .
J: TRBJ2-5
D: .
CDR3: CASSPTGGKGQETQYF
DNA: TGTGCCAGCAGCCCAACTGGCGGGAAGGGCCAAGAGACCCAGTACTTC

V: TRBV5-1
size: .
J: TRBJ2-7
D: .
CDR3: CASSEKGGASYEQYF
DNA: TGCGCCAGCAGCGAGAAGGGGGGGGCCTCCTACGAGCAGTACTTC

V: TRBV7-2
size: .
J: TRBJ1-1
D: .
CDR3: CASSSQGWAEAFF
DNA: TGTGCCAGCAGCTCACAGGGTTGGGCTGAAGCTTTCTTT

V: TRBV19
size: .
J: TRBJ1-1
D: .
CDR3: CASSIHREDTEAFF
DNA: TGTGCCAGTAGTATACACAGGGAGGACACTGAAGCTTTCTTT

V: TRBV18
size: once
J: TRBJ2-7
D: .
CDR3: CATLQGAGNYEQYF
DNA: TGTGCCACCCTCCAGGGCGCAGGGAACTACGAGCAGTACTTC

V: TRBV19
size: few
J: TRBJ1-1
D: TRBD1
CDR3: CASSSGQGSSEAFF
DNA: TGTGCCAGTAGTAGCGGACAGGGGTCCAGTGAAGCTTTCTTT

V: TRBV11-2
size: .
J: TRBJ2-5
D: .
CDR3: CASSLLGRPQETQYF
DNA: TGTGCCAGCAGCTTATTGGGCAGGCCCCAAGAGACCCAGTACTTC

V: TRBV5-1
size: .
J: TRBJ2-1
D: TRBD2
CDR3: CASSPGTSGRVAYNEQFF
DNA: TGCGCCAGCAGCCCCGGGACTAGCGGGAGAGTCGCCTACAATGAGCAGTTCTTC

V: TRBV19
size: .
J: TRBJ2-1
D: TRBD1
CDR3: CATETGDIGNEQFF
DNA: TGTGCCACCGAAACAGGGGATATTGGCAATGAGCAGTTCTTC